The clone carrying this T cell receptor (beta chain) was picked up a small number of times. The antigen is unknown. For TCR beta, libraries came from quantitative 5'-RACE with molecular barcodes. TCRdb analysed the 5' RACE reads with MiXCR anew, one entry per CDR3 protein. The profile shows 300,000 to 400,000 distinct CDR3 sequences, 20% of them singletons. Between the trimmed V and J ends, which lost 4 bases and 1 base, there was a span of 5 bases. The CDR3 is 13 residues long. These data belong to a study of CD8 T cells in ankylosing spondylitis. Study-wide results and limits: Significant enrichment of disease-linked clones was reportedly seen in matched ankylosing spondylitis synovial fluid. Characteristic, it appeared, of ankylosing spondylitis blood was a TCR beta motif of eight highly homologous variants.

The clonotype was recovered from a male donor with ankylosing spondylitis or in good health (not recorded which). The rearrangement links TRBV12-3 or TRBV12-4 to TRBJ1-5; D unresolved. The sample consisted of blood, either unsorted or a sorted T cell fraction (not recorded which). CDR3 coding DNA: TGTGCCAGCAGTTCGTGGAGCAATCAGCCCCAGCATTTT. Protein product: CASSSWSNQPQHF.